This is a list of T cell receptor beta chains from one sample in a study of regulatory T cells in long-lasting Graves disease. One entry per CDR3 protein, called by TCRdb with MiXCR from the multiplex PCR reads. This table holds around 320,000 distinct CDR3 sequences, over 15% found once. The same data also contributed to another study, on T cells in Graves' hyperthyroidism and ophthalmopathy.

The sample here was peripheral blood mononuclear cells (PBMCs), taken at new diagnosis, from a patient treated with antithyroid drugs. These receptors all come from a man aged 40-50 years with Graves disease. CDR3s include the opening cysteine and the closing phenylalanine or tryptophan. Each record gives: V gene, D gene, J gene, clone size, CDR3 DNA, CDR3 protein. The D gene is left open where the match is weak. Rows may omit the clone size; those that give it use once, few, many or a size class.

TRBV27	NA	TRBJ2-3	many	TGTGCCAGCACCCTACAGGGTTCAGATACGCAGTATTTT	CASTLQGSDTQYF
TRBV28	TRBD1	TRBJ2-7	many	TGTGCCAGCAGCAGAGGACAGGACTACGAGCAGTACTTC	CASSRGQDYEQYF
TRBV28	NA	TRBJ1-6	many	TGTGCCAGCAGTGCCTCGCAGGGCCGTCCACCCCTCCACTTC	CASSASQGRPPLHF
TRBV4-1	TRBD2	TRBJ2-1	few	TGTGCCAGCAGGCGGCGGGGGGTCCAATACAATGAGCAGTTCTTC	CASRRRGVQYNEQFF
TRBV11-2	NA	TRBJ2-3	many	TGTGCCAGCAGCTTAGATCTCCCAGGGGCTAGCACAGATACGCAGTATTTT	CASSLDLPGASTDTQYF
TRBV20-1	NA	TRBJ1-2	few	TGCAGTGCTAGCCCACAGAAGAATAACTATGGCTACACCTTC	CSASPQKNNYGYTF
TRBV4-2	NA	TRBJ2-1	NA	TGTGCCAGCAGCCCTCACAGGTCCTACAATGAGCAGTTCTTC	CASSPHRSYNEQFF
TRBV11-1	TRBD2	TRBJ2-1	many	TGTGCCAGCAGCTTAGGTGCGGGGGGGCCTAGCTCCTACAATGAGCAGTTCTTC	CASSLGAGGPSSYNEQFF
TRBV6-1	NA	TRBJ2-2	NA	TGTGCCAGCACCTCAGGGAATCGATACGCCGGGGAGCTGTTTTTT	CASTSGNRYAGELFF
TRBV18	NA	TRBJ2-5	many	TGTGCCAGCTCACGGGACATCCAAGAGACCCAGTACTTC	CASSRDIQETQYF
TRBV28	NA	TRBJ1-2	many	TGTGCCAGCAGTTTCCCAGGGACGCCTAACTATGGCTACACCTTC	CASSFPGTPNYGYTF
TRBV5-4	TRBD2	TRBJ2-7	few	TGTGCCAGCAGCTGGAGGACTAGCGGCCGCTACGAGCAGTACTTC	CASSWRTSGRYEQYF
TRBV20-1	NA	TRBJ2-1	many	TGCAGTACGAAGGGACTGAGCTCCTACAATGAGCAGTTCTTC	CSTKGLSSYNEQFF
TRBV6-1	NA	TRBJ1-1	few	TGTGCCAGCAGGTGGGTCGGGACGGGGAATGAAGCTTTCTTT	CASRWVGTGNEAFF
TRBV6-4	NA	TRBJ2-5	NA	TGTGCCGCTCAGAGGCACCCGCAAGAGACCCAGTACTTC	CAAQRHPQETQYF
TRBV9	TRBD2	TRBJ2-5	NA	TGTGCCAGCAGCGCGACTAGCGGGCCTTGGGAAGAGACCCAGTACTTC	CASSATSGPWEETQYF
TRBV19	NA	TRBJ2-1	few	TGTGCCAGTAGTAAGACGGGGCCCTACAATGAGCAGTTCTTC	CASSKTGPYNEQFF
TRBV20-1	NA	TRBJ1-5	many	TGCAGTGCTATTGTGGGGGCGGGCAATCAGCCCCAGCATTTT	CSAIVGAGNQPQHF
TRBV20-1	NA	TRBJ1-4	NA	TGCAGTGGTTCAGGAGATGCAACTAATGAAAAACTGTTTTTT	CSGSGDATNEKLFF
TRBV7-8	TRBD2	TRBJ2-3	many	TGTGCCAGCAGCTTAGTTTTTCAGGGAGGGCCAGATACGCAGTATTTT	CASSLVFQGGPDTQYF
TRBV18	TRBD1	TRBJ2-2	many	TGTGCCAGCCAACGACAGGGGACGAACACCGGGGAGCTGTTTTTT	CASQRQGTNTGELFF
TRBV5-1	TRBD2	TRBJ2-3	NA	TGCGCCAGCAGAATCCTAGCGGGGAGCCCAGATACGCAGTATTTT	CASRILAGSPDTQYF
TRBV3-1	NA	TRBJ1-1	many	TGTGCCAGCAGTCCCATTATGGGGGGGTCCACTGAAGCTTTCTTT	CASSPIMGGSTEAFF
TRBV18	NA	TRBJ2-7	many	TGTGCCAGCTCACCTGACTTGATTGCCTACGAGCAGTACTTC	CASSPDLIAYEQYF
TRBV24-1	NA	TRBJ1-2	many	TGTGCCACCAGTGATTTAACATCCAACTATGGCTACACCTTC	CATSDLTSNYGYTF
TRBV5-6	TRBD1	TRBJ2-1	NA	TGTGCCAGCAGCTTCCGGGACAGGGTGGATGAGCAGTTCTTC	CASSFRDRVDEQFF
TRBV6-5	TRBD2	TRBJ2-3	NA	TGTGCCAGCAGTTACTCCCCAGGACTAGCGGGAGTTCATGCAGATACGCAGTATTTT	CASSYSPGLAGVHADTQYF
TRBV4-1	TRBD2	TRBJ2-4	few	TGCGCCAGCAGCCAAGGCTTACTAGCGGGGGGGATTCAGTACTTC	CASSQGLLAGGIQYF
TRBV6-5	TRBD1	TRBJ2-6	NA	TGTGCCAGCAGTTACACCCGGGACAGGGTTTTTTCTGGGGCCAACGTCCTGACTTTC	CASSYTRDRVFSGANVLTF
TRBV6-2/TRBV6-3	NA	TRBJ2-4	NA	TGTGCCAGCAGTTACAGCCTCGGGAAGTACTTC	CASSYSLGKYF
TRBV2	NA	TRBJ2-1	once	TGTGCCAGCAGTCCGAGGCTGTCACGCGTGAATGAGCAGTTCTTC	CASSPRLSRVNEQFF
TRBV5-5	TRBD1	TRBJ2-2	many	TGTGCCAGCAGCTTGGGACAGGGGCTAGTCGGGGAGCTGTTTTTT	CASSLGQGLVGELFF
TRBV20-1	TRBD2	TRBJ2-7	many	TGCAGTGCCTTACTTCGAGCGGGGAGGCCGGTCTACGAGCAGTACTTC	CSALLRAGRPVYEQYF
TRBV27	TRBD1	TRBJ2-7	NA	TGTGCCAGCAGTTTCCGGGACAGGGCCGTTAACGAGCAGTACTTC	CASSFRDRAVNEQYF
TRBV4-1	NA	TRBJ2-6	medium-sized	TGCGCCAGCAGCACCGCCCCCCCCGGGGCCAACGTCCTGACTTTC	CASSTAPPGANVLTF
TRBV7-9	NA	TRBJ2-7	NA	TGTGCCAGCAGCACCTCCGGGACCGAGTTTCTTTACTTC	CASSTSGTEFLYF
TRBV28	NA	TRBJ1-5	many	TGTGCCAGCGGCGAGGGCAGTAATCAGCCCCAGCATTTT	CASGEGSNQPQHF
TRBV29-1	NA	TRBJ2-1	NA	TGCAGCGGTGCAAGGAGCAGGGATGAGCAGTTCTTC	CSGARSRDEQFF
TRBV2	NA	TRBJ2-3	NA	TGTGCCATCCCACCGTCCCTCGGCACAGATACGCAGTATTTT	CAIPPSLGTDTQYF
TRBV18	NA	TRBJ2-3	many	TGTGCCAGCTCACCCGGGACTCACACAGATACGCAGTATTTT	CASSPGTHTDTQYF
TRBV6-2/TRBV6-3	NA	TRBJ2-1	many	TGTGCCAGCAGTGAAAACCAGCTTCTCTCCTACAATGAGCAGTTCTTC	CASSENQLLSYNEQFF
TRBV7-2	NA	TRBJ1-4	few	TGTGCCAGCAGCTTACAGGGCTACCCTAATGAAAAACTGTTTTTT	CASSLQGYPNEKLFF
TRBV7-9	NA	TRBJ2-2	many	TGTGCCAGCAGTCAATACACCGGGGAGCTGTTTTTT	CASSQYTGELFF
TRBV3-1	NA	TRBJ2-7	few	TGTGCCAGCAGCCAAAATAGTGAGCCGGGGGAGCAGTACTTC	CASSQNSEPGEQYF
TRBV6-1	NA	TRBJ1-5	few	TGTGCCAGCAGTCGACAGGAGCTTCAGCCCCAGCATTTT	CASSRQELQPQHF
TRBV2	TRBD1	TRBJ2-2	few	TGTGCCAGCACTAGGGGGCGGAATGGGGGAACCGCCGGGGAGCTGTTTTTT	CASTRGRNGGTAGELFF
TRBV10-2	NA	TRBJ2-5	NA	TGCGCCAGCAGTGAGGGGCAGACCCAGTACTTC	CASSEGQTQYF
TRBV9	TRBD1	TRBJ1-3	NA	TGTGCCAGCAGCTTCTCCGGGACAGGGGAAGGAAACACCATATATTTT	CASSFSGTGEGNTIYF
TRBV10-3	NA	TRBJ2-7	NA	TGTGCCATCAGTGAGAACAGGGCCTACGAGCAGTACTTC	CAISENRAYEQYF
TRBV5-1	TRBD1	TRBJ1-1	many	TGCGCCAGCACTAACAGGGGGCACATGAACACTGAAGCTTTCTTT	CASTNRGHMNTEAFF
TRBV9	NA	TRBJ2-1	NA	TGTGCCAGCAGCCGGGACTCACTTTACAATGAGCAGTTCTTC	CASSRDSLYNEQFF
TRBV2	NA	TRBJ1-1	NA	TGTGCCAGCAGCACCGGACCCGAGGAGGCTTTCTTT	CASSTGPEEAFF
TRBV20-1	TRBD1	TRBJ2-3	many	TGCAGTGCTAGAGCCCCGGGACAGGGCACAGATACGCAGTATTTT	CSARAPGQGTDTQYF
TRBV2	NA	TRBJ1-6	many	TGTGCCAGCAGTGACCGGGACTTTAATTCACCCCTCCACTTT	CASSDRDFNSPLHF
TRBV18	NA	TRBJ1-6	NA	TGTGCCAGCTCACTCGGCGGGGTGGATTCACCCCTCCACTTT	CASSLGGVDSPLHF
TRBV7-8	NA	TRBJ2-5	NA	TGTGCCAGCAGCTCACGGACAATTGGGCAGACCCAGTACTTC	CASSSRTIGQTQYF
TRBV20-1	NA	TRBJ1-3	NA	TGCAGTGGCGCCAGGGGAAACACCATATATTTT	CSGARGNTIYF